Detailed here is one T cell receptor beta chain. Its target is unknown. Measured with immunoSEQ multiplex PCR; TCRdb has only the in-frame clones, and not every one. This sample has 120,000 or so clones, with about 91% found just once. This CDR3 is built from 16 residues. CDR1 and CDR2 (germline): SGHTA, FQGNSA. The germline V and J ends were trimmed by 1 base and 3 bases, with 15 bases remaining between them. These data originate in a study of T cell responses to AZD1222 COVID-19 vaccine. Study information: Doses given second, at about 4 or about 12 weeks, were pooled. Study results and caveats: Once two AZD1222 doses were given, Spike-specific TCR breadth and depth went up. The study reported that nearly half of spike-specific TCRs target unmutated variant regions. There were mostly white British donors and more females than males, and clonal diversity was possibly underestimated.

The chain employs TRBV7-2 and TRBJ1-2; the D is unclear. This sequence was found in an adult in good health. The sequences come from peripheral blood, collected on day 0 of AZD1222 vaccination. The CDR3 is CASSLVGTQWDYGYTF. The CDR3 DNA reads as TGTGCCAGCAGCTTAGTGGGCACCCAATGGGACTATGGCTACACCTTC.